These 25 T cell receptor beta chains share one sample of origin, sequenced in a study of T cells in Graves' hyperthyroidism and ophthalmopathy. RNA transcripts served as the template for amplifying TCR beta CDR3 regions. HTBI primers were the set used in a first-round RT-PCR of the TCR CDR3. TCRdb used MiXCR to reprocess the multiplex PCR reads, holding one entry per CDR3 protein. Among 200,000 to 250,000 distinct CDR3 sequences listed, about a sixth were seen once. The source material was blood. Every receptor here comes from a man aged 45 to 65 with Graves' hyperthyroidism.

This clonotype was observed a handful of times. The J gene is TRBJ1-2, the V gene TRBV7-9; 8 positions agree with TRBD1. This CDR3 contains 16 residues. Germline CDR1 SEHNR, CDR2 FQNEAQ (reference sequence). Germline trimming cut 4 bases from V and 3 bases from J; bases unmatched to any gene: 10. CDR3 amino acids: CASSSPEWTGHYGYTF. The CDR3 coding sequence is TGTGCCAGCAGCTCCCCAGAATGGACAGGGCACTATGGCTACACCTTC. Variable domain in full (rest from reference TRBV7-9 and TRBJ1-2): DTGVSQNPRHKITKRGQNVTFRCDPISEHNRLYWYRQTLGQGPEFLTYFQNEAQLEKSRLLSDRFSAERPKGSFSTLEIQRTEQGDSAMYLCASSSPEWTGHYGYTFGSGTRLTVV.

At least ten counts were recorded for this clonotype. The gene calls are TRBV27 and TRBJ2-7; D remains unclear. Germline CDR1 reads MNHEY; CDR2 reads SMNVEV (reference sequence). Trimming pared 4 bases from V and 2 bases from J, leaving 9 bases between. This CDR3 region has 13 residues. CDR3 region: CASSSSTTYEQYF. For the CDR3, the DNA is TGTGCCAGCAGTTCCTCTACCACCTACGAGCAGTACTTC.

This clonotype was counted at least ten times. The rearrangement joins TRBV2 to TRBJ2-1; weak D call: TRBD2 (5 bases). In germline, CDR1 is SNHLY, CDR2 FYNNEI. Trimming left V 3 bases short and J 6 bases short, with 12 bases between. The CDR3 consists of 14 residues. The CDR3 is CASSEEVEGNEQFF. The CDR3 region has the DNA TGTGCCAGCAGTGAGGAGGTAGAAGGCAATGAGCAGTTCTTC.

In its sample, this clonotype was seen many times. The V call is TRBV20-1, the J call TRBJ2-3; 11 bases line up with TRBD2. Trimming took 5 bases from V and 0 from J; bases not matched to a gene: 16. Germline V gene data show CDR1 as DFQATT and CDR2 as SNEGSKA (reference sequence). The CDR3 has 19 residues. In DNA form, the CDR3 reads TGCAGTGCTCCGGAACCGGGACTAGCGGCCGTCGGGAGCACAGATACGCAGTATTTT. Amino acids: CSAPEPGLAAVGSTDTQYF.

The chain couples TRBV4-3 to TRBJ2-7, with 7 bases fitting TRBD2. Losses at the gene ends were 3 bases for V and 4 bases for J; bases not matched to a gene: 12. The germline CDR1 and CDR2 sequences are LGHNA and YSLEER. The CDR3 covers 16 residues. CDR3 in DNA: TGCGCCAGCAGCCATCATATAGTGAGCGGGAAGTACGAGCAGTACTTC. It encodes CASSHHIVSGKYEQYF.

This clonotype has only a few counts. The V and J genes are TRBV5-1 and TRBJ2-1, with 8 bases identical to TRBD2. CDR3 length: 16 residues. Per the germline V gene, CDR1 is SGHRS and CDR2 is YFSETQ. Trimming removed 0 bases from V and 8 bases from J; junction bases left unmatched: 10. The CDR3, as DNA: TGCGCCAGCAGCTTGGGGGTCACGGGAGGGCCCGATGAGCAGTTCTTC. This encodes CASSLGVTGGPDEQFF.

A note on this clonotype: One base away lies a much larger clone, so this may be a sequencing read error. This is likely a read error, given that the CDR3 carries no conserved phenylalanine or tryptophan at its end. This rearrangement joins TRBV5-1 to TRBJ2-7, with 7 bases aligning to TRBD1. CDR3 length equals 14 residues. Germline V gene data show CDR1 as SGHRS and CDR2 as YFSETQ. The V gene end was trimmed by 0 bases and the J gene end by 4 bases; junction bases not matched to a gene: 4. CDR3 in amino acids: CASSLVGGGYEQYL. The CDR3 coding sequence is TGCGCCAGCAGCTTGGTAGGGGGCGGATACGAGCAGTACCTC.

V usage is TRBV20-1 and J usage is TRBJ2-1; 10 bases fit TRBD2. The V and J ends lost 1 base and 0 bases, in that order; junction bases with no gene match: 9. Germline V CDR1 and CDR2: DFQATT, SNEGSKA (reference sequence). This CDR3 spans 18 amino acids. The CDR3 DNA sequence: TGCAGTGCTAGAGGGACTAGCGGCGACCCCAGCTCCTACAATGAGCAGTTCTTC. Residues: CSARGTSGDPSSYNEQFF.

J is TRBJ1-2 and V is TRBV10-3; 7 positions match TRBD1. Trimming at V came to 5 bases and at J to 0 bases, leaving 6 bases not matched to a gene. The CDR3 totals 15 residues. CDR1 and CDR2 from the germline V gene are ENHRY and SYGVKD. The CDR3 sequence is CAISPGQRANYGYTF. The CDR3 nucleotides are TGTGCCATCAGTCCGGGACAGCGAGCTAACTATGGCTACACCTTC.

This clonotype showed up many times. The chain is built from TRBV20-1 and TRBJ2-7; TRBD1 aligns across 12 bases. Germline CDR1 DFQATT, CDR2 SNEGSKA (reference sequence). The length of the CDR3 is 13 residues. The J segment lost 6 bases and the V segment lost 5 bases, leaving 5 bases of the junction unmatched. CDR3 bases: TGCAGTGCTGCCGGGACAGGGGGCTTCGAGCAGTACTTC. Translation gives CSAAGTGGFEQYF.

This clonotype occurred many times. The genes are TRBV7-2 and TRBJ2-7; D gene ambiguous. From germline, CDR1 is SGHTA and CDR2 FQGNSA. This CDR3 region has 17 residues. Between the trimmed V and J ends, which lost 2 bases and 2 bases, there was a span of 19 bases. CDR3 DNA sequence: TGTGCCAGCAGCTTATCAAGTGGAGTCCACACAACCTACGAGCAGTACTTC. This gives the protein CASSLSSGVHTTYEQYF.

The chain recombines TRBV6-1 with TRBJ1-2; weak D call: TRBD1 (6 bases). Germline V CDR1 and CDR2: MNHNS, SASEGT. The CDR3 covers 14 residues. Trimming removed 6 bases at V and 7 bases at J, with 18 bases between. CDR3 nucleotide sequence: TGTGCCAGCAGCTCCGGCGGGGGCGCGGGTGGCTACACCTTC. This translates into CASSSGGGAGGYTF.

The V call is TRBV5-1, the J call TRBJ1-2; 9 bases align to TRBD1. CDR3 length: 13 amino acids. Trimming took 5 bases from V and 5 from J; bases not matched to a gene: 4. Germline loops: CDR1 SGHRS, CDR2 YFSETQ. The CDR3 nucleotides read TGCGCCAGCAGGCAAGGGACAGGGTATGGCTACACCTTC. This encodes CASRQGTGYGYTF.

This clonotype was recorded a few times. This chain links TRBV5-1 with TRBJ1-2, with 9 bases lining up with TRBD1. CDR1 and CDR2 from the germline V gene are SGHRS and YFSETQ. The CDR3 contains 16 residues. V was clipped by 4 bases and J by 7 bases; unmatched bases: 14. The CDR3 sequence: CASSGRPGQGNIGYTF. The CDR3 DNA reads TGCGCCAGCAGCGGCCGCCCCGGACAGGGGAATATTGGCTACACCTTC. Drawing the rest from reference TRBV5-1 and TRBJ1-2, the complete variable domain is KAGVTQTPRYLIKTRGQQVTLSCSPISGHRSVSWYQQTPGQGLQFLFEYFSETQRNKGNFPGRFSGRQFSNSRSEMNVSTLELGDSALYLCASSGRPGQGNIGYTFGSGTRLTVV.

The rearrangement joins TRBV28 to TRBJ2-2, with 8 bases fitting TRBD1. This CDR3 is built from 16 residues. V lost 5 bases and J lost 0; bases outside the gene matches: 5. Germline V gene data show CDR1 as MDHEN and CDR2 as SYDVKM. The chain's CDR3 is CASSARGQANTGELFF. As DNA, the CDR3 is TGTGCCAGCAGTGCGCGGGGACAGGCGAACACCGGGGAGCTGTTTTTT.

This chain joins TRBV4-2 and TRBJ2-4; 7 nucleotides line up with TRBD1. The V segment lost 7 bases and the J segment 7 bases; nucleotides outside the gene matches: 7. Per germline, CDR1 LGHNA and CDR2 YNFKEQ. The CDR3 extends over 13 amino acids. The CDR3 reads CASTQGVGNIQYF. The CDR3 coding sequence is TGTGCCAGCACCCAGGGGGTTGGGAACATTCAGTACTTC.

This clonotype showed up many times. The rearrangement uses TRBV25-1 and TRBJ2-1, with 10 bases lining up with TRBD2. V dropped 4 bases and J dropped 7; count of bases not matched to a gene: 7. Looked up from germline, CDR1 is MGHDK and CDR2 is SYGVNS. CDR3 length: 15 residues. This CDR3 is CASSGLAGEVNEQFF. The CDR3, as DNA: TGTGCCAGCAGTGGGCTAGCGGGAGAAGTGAATGAGCAGTTCTTC.

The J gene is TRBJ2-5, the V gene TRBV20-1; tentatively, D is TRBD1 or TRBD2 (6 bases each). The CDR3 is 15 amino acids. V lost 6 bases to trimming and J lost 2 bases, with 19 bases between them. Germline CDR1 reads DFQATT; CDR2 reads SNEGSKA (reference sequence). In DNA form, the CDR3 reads TGCAGTGCCGAGGGGGGCAGGCTCCTGCAAGAGACCCAGTACTTC. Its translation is CSAEGGRLLQETQYF.

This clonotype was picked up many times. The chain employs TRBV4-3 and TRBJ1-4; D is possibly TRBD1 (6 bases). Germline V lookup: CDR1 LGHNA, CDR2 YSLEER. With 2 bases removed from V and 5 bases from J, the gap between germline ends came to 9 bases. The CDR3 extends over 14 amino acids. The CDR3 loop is CASSQRDMNEKLFF. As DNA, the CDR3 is TGCGCCAGCAGCCAAAGGGACATGAATGAAAAACTGTTTTTT.

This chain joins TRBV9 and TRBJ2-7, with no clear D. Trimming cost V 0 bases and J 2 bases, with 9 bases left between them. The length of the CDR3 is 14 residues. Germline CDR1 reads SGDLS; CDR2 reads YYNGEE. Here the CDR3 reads CASSVDRQPYEQYF. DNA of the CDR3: TGTGCCAGCAGCGTAGATCGGCAGCCCTACGAGCAGTACTTC. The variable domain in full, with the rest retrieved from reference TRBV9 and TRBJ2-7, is DSGVTQTPKHLITATGQRVTLRCSPRSGDLSVYWYQQSLDQGLQFLIQYYNGEERAKGNILERFSAQQFPDLHSELNLSSLELGDSALYFCASSVDRQPYEQYFGPGTRLTVT.

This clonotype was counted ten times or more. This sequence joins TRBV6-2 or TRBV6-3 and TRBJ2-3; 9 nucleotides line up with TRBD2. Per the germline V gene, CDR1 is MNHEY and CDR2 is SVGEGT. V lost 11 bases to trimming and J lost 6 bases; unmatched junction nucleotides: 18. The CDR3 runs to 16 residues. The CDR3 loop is CAAKGETSGPVDTQYF. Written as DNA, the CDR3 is TGTGCCGCGAAGGGGGAGACTAGCGGACCTGTGGATACGCAGTATTTT.

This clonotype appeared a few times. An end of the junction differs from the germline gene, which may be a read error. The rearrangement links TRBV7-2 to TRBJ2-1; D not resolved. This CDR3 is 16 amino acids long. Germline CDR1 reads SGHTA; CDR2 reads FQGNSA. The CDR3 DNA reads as TGCGCCAGCAGCCAAGGGCGGCGGAGCTCCTACAATGAGCAGTTCTTC. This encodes CASSQGRRSSYNEQFF.

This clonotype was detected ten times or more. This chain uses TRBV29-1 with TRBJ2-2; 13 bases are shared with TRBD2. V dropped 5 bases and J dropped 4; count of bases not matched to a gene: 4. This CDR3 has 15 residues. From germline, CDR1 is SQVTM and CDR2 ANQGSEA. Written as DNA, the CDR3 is TGCAGCGTTACCGGACTAGCGGGAGTCACCGGGGAGCTGTTTTTT. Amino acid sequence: CSVTGLAGVTGELFF.

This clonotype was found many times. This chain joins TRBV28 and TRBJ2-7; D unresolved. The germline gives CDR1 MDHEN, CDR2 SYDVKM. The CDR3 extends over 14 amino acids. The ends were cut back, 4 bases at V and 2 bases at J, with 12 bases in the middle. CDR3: CASSSTPKPYEQYF. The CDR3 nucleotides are TGTGCCAGCAGTTCGACGCCAAAGCCCTACGAGCAGTACTTC.

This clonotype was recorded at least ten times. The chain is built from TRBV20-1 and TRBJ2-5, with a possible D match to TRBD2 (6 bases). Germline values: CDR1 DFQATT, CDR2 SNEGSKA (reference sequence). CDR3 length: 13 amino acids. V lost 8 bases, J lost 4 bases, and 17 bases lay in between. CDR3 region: CSRGNLGGETQYF. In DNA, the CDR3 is TGCAGTCGAGGGAACCTGGGGGGAGAGACCCAGTACTTC.